The text below deals with one T cell receptor (beta chain). This entry belongs to a study of blood T cells in healthy people across ages. Study-level information: For every two T cells, template switching captured about one barcoded beta molecule.

Germline CDR1 and CDR2: MGHDK and SYGVNS. The V and J ends lost 7 bases and 5 bases respectively, with 11 bases between them. The CDR3 covers 12 residues. The amount of total RNA extracted per sample was at least 6 micrograms. A second PCR of about 7 to 12 cycles used a sample-barcoded 5' primer and a J-beta primer mix. TCRdb redid the calling of the 5' RACE reads with MiXCR, one entry per CDR3 protein. The profile shows hundreds of thousands of distinct CDR3 sequences, roughly 25% of them singletons. The same sample was also studied in work on T cells of mothers and their children. That publication notes: At a sensitivity of around 100 clones per million clonotypes, no persistent microchimeric T cell clones appeared.

V is TRBV25-1 and J is TRBJ1-2; D perhaps matches TRBD1 (5 bases). The receptor was derived from a boy between 10 and 17 years old in good health. The sample comprised blood. The DNA for the CDR3 is TGTGCCAGCATGTCGGGGGTGTATGGCTACACCTTC. It codes for CASMSGVYGYTF.